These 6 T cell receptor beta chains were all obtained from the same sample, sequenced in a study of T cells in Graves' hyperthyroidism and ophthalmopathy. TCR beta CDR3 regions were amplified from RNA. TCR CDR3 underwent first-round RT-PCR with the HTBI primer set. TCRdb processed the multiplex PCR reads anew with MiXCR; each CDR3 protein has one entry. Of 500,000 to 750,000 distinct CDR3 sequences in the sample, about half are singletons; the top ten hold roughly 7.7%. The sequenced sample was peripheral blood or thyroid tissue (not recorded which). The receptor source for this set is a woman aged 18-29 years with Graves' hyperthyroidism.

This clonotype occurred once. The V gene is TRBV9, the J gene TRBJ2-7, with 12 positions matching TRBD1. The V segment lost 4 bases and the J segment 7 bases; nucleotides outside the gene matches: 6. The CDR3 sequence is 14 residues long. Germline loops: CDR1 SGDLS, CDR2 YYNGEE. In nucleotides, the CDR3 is TGTGCCAGCAGCCAGGGGACAGGGGGCGGTGAGCAGTACTTC. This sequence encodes CASSQGTGGGEQYF. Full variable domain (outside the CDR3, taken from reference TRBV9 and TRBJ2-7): DSGVTQTPKHLITATGQRVTLRCSPRSGDLSVYWYQQSLDQGLQFLIQYYNGEERAKGNILERFSAQQFPDLHSELNLSSLELGDSALYFCASSQGTGGGEQYFGPGTRLTVT.

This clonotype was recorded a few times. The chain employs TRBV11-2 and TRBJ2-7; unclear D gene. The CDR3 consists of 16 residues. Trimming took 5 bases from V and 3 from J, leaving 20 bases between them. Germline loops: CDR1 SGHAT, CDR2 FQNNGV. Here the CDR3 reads CASSPLARLTVYEQYF. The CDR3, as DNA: TGTGCCAGCAGCCCCCTGGCAAGGCTAACGGTCTACGAGCAGTACTTC.

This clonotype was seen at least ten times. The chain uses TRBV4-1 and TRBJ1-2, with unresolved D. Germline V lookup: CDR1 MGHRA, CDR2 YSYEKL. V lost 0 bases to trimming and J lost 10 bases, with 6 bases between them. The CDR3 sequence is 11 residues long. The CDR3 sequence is CASSQDLIYTF. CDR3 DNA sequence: TGCGCCAGCAGCCAAGATTTAATCTACACCTTC.

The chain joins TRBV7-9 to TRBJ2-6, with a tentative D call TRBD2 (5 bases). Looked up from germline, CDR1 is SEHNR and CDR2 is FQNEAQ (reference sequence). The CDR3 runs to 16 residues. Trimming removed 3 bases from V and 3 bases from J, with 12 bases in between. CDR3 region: CASSLVRAFGANVLTF. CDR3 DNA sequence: TGTGCCAGCAGCTTGGTGAGGGCGTTTGGGGCCAACGTCCTGACTTTC.

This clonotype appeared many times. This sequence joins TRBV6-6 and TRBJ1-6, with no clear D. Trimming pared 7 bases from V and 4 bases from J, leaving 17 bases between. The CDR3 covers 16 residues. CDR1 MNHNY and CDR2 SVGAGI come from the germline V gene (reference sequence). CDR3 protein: CASINPRGGYNSPLHF. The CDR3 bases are TGTGCCAGCATAAACCCTCGGGGAGGATATAATTCACCCCTCCACTTT.

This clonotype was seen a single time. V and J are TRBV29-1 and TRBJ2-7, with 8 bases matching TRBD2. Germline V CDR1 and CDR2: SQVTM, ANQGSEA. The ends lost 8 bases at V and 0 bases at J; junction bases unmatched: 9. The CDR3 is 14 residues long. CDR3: CSSYSSGSSYEQYF. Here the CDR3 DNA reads TGCAGCAGTTACAGCAGCGGGAGCTCCTACGAGCAGTACTTC.